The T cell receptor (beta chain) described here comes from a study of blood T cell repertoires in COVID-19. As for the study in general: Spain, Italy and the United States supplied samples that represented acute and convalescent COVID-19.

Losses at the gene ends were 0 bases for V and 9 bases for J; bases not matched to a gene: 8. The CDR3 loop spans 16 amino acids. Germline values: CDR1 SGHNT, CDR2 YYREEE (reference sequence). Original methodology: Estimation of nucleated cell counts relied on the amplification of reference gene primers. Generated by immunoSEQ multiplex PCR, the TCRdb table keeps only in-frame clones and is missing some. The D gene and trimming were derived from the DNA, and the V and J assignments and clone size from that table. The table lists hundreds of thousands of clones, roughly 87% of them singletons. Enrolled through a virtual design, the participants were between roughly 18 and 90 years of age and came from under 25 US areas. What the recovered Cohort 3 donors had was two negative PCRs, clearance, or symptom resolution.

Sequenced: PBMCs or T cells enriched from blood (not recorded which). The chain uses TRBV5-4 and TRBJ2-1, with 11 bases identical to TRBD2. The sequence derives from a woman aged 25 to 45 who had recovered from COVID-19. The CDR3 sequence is CASSLVNSGGAVEQFF. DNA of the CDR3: TGTGCCAGCAGCTTGGTTAATAGCGGGGGGGCCGTTGAGCAGTTCTTC.